Listed here are 9 T cell receptor beta chains from one sample, sequenced in a study of shared clonotypes between healthy human individuals. Here immunoSEQ multiplex PCR was the method, and the copy in TCRdb shows in-frame clones only, minus some. The table includes 2 million to 2.5 million clones, more than 80% detected once. The sample comprised naive CD4+ T cells from PBMCs. Subset described: CD45RA+ positively selected. Receptors were obtained from a man aged 18 to 35 in good health. Some clones in this sample may be carry-over from other donors' samples.

The rearrangement joins TRBV18 to TRBJ2-7; D is unresolved. The CDR3 is 13 residues long. Deletions cut 1 base from V and 4 bases from J, with 8 bases between. Per germline, CDR1 KGHSH and CDR2 LQKENI. In DNA, the CDR3 is TGTGCCAGCTCACCACTCGGCGGATACGAGCAGTACTTC. This gives the protein CASSPLGGYEQYF.

The V gene is TRBV5-1, the J gene TRBJ2-7, with 10 positions matching TRBD2. The CDR3 consists of 16 residues. Germline CDR1 SGHRS, CDR2 YFSETQ. The V segment lost 3 bases and the J segment 2 bases; nucleotides outside the gene matches: 8. CDR3 sequence (DNA): TGCGCCAGCAGCTCTCTAGCGGGAGCTACCACCTACGAGCAGTACTTC. Translation: CASSSLAGATTYEQYF.

This rearrangement joins TRBV19 to TRBJ1-1, with D possibly matching TRBD1 (6 bases). This CDR3 has 14 residues. Germline CDR1 and CDR2: LNHDA and SQIVND (reference sequence). Trimming left V 7 bases short and J 6 bases short, with 18 bases between. The CDR3 sequence is CASKAQGRGAEAFF. DNA of the CDR3: TGTGCCAGTAAGGCTCAGGGGCGGGGGGCTGAAGCTTTCTTT.

This clone was seen once. Other DNA sequences from this sample encode an identical CDR3 as well. CDR3 DNA: TGCGCCAGCAGCTTGGCCGGATCGAACACCGGGGAGCTGTTTTTT. Protein product: CASSLAGSNTGELFF. This rearrangement joins TRBV5-1 to TRBJ2-2; D gene ambiguous. Trimming left V 0 bases short and J 0 bases short, with 6 bases between. Germline V lookup: CDR1 SGHRS, CDR2 YFSETQ. CDR3 length: 15 amino acids.

This chain joins TRBV2 and TRBJ2-1, with D perhaps given as TRBD1 or TRBD2 (6 bases each). CDR3 length: 15 amino acids. CDR1 and CDR2 (germline): SNHLY, FYNNEI. Trimming cost V 5 bases and J 7 bases, with 18 bases left between them. The CDR3 nucleotides read TGTGCCAGCAGTCCCGGGACACCTGGAGGGAATGAGCAGTTCTTC. This encodes CASSPGTPGGNEQFF.

V is TRBV25-1 and J is TRBJ1-3; no firm D call. The CDR3 covers 16 residues. V lost 1 base and J 0 bases, leaving 10 bases between the germline ends. The V gene's germline CDR1 is MGHDK and CDR2 SYGVNS. The CDR3 region is CASSESRRSSGNTIYF. CDR3 coding DNA: TGTGCCAGCAGTGAATCACGGCGGAGCTCTGGAAACACCATATATTTT.

V and J are TRBV4-3 and TRBJ1-2; 8 bases map to TRBD1. V lost 0 bases to trimming and J lost 1 base; unmatched junction nucleotides: 4. The germline V gene encodes CDR1 LGHNA and CDR2 YSLEER. The CDR3 contains 16 residues. The CDR3 reads CASSQEIDRGNYGYTF. For the CDR3, the DNA is TGCGCCAGCAGCCAAGAGATCGACAGGGGTAACTATGGCTACACCTTC.

V is TRBV2 and J is TRBJ1-5; the match to TRBD1 covers 10 bases. The CDR3 covers 14 residues. Per the germline V gene, CDR1 is SNHLY and CDR2 is FYNNEI. Germline trimming cut 5 bases from V and 7 bases from J; bases unmatched to any gene: 5. The CDR3 sequence: CASSTGTGEQPQHF. For the CDR3, the DNA is TGTGCCAGCAGTACCGGGACAGGGGAACAGCCCCAGCATTTT.

This chain links TRBV28 with TRBJ2-2; 9 bases match TRBD2. CDR3 size: 17 residues. V trimming: 3 bases; J trimming: 6 bases; junction bases outside the gene matches: 11. CDR1 is MDHEN and CDR2 is SYDVKM in the germline V gene. The CDR3 region is CASSFSILAGRSGELFF. The CDR3 DNA reads as TGTGCCAGCAGTTTTTCCATCCTAGCGGGAAGGTCCGGGGAGCTGTTTTTT.